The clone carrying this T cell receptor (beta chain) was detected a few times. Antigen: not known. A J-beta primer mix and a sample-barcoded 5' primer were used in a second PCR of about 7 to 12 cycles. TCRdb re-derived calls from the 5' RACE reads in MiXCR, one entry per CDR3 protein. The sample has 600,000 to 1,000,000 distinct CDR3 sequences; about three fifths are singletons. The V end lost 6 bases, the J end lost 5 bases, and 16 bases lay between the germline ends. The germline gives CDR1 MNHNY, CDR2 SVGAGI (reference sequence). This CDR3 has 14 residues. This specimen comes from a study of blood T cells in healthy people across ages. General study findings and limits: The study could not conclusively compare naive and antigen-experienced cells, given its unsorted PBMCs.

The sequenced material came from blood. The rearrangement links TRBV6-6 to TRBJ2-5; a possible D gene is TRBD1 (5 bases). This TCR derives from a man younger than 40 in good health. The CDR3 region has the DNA TGTGCCAGCAGAAAAACCCTCGCAGGGGAGACCCAGTACTTC. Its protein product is CASRKTLAGETQYF.